The present entry profiles one T cell receptor beta chain with its context. Which antigen it targets is not known. Per-nucleotide qualities are absent, and no much larger clonotype sits a single base away. Receptor libraries were prepared by the immunoSEQ multiplex PCR assay. For the multiplex PCR, a mixture combining 60 forward primers for TCR Vbeta segments and 13 reverse primers for TCR Jbeta segments was used. The CDR3 region of rearranged TCR beta genes was amplified from genomic DNA by a multiplex PCR assay. The Illumina HiSeq System was used to sequence the amplified TCR beta libraries as 87-base-pair reads. In the original analysis: Across the 666 repertoires, a later analysis counted approximately 83 million unique TCR beta chains, some 11 million of which were shared by at least two donors. Raw reads were error-corrected and collapsed into unique sequences with a nearest-neighbor algorithm that merged closely related sequences to remove PCR and sequencing errors. To assign V, D and J gene segments, CDR3 sequences were aligned to IMGT reference sequences. For a sequence to be retained, a match of at least six nucleotides to both a V gene segment and a J gene segment was required. A rearrangement was called productive if the CDR3 had no stop codons and remained in frame with V and J, and every other rearrangement was called non-productive. CDR3 was defined by IMGT convention, running from the second conserved V-encoded cysteine to the conserved J-encoded phenylalanine. The earlier analysis of about 570 of the donors excluded any sequence lacking an unambiguous match to a single V gene segment. An earlier analysis of fewer than 750 of the donors called V segments functional above 56.7% productive rearrangements and segregating when the between-donor standard deviation exceeded 5%. A statistical classification framework was built to diagnose cytomegalovirus status from the catalog of TCR beta chain sequences. V and J gene assignment, in a later analysis, came from comparing TCR nucleotide sequences with IMGT/GENE-DB human TR gene sequences. The TCRdist pipeline was used in a later analysis to assign CDR3 sequences and most-parsimonious VDJ recombination scenarios. In a later analysis, each TCR beta chain was defined by its CDR3 amino acid sequence together with its V-gene family, and reads without a unique V-gene family were excluded. A later analysis removed 600 or so highly shared, low-generation-probability nucleotide sequences to deal with suspected cross-contamination and a sequencing artifact. A later analysis calculated a clonal expansion index for each public chain from normalized within-repertoire ranks of inferred template counts. In a later analysis, generation probabilities were computed using a VDJ recombination model fitted to out-of-frame rearrangements, and the results were checked against IGoR. In a later analysis, TCR-TCR, TCR-HLA and TCR-CMV co-occurrence was scored with hypergeometric tests, and a repertoire-size bias correction was applied to TCR pairs. A later analysis estimated false discovery rates by permuting HLA or CMV assignments 20 times. In a later analysis, co-occurring TCRs were grouped with DBSCAN, and TCRdist sequence similarity was added when clustering was performed within HLA-allele-positive subsets. For co-occurrence clustering, repertoires with fewer than 30,000 or more than 120,000 public chains were excluded, along with roughly 5 repertoires with anomalous nucleotide sharing. TCRdb provides this immuneACCESS table in a form limited to in-frame rearrangements. Some clones are lacking; in checked studies, under half of them reflect an unresolved V gene, and why the rest are absent is not known. For V, J and clone size, that table is used; D and trimming come from the DNA. The sample has 200,000 to 250,000 clones on record, 60% to 80% of them singletons. 1.5% to 2% of the sample lies in the top ten.

This sample is drawn from a study of cytomegalovirus exposure and HLA in healthy donors (dated by TCRdb to 2016 to 2017). About the full investigation: An earlier analysis of roughly 610 of the donors reported 276 Gb of sequence data and around 120 million unique TCR beta sequences obtained from about 180 million T cells. Donor age, sex, ethnicity and CMV serostatus were compiled alongside the repertoire data. Around 300 gigabases of sequencing data and tens of millions of unique TCR sequences were included in an early release covering 550 to 650 HLA-typed donors. An earlier analysis of 450 to 750 of the donors used high-throughput TCR beta sequencing to judge whether each TCR beta V gene segment behaved as functional or pseudogenic. Using immunosequencing, the study profiled T cell repertoires from approximately 700 subjects and related those repertoires to cytomegalovirus serostatus. A separate validation cohort of 100 to 150 different subjects was used in addition to the roughly 670-subject first cohort. Typing coverage varied by locus: about 629-640 donors for A, B, C, DRB1 and DQB1; approximately 520 for DQA1; over 600 for DPA1; approximately 490 for DPB1. High-throughput TCR immunosequencing, statistical association of individual TCRs with disease status, and machine learning were combined to predict cytomegalovirus infection status. The study aimed to test whether cataloging public T cell receptors could reveal signatures of past pathogen exposure. Of the roughly 400 genotyped donors, approximately 82% fell in the genetic ancestry cluster associated with self-reported Caucasian donors. Five DR-DQ haplotypes were treated as single units for association and clustering because of strong linkage in the cohort. To study patterns of TCR occurrence, a later analysis re-analyzed previously published TCR beta repertoires from just over 650 donors and added high-resolution HLA genotyping. In the later analysis, no new phenotypic data were used to find candidate immune exposures; instead, reliance was placed on TCR beta sequences and their occurrence across donors. Genome-wide SNP genotypes for about three fifths of the roughly 670 donors were used in a later genetic analysis, which treated that subset as a discovery cohort. Among some 410 genotyped donors of the cohort, an average of 235,054 unique TCR beta nucleotide sequences were sequenced per donor, roughly 20% of them non-productive. Class I and class II HLA loci were covered by the typing at four-digit resolution. Every discovery cohort repertoire had been produced on one sequencing platform.

The study at large found these results: Across donors, most TCR sequences were observed very rarely, whereas some public TCRs were present in many individuals. Correlated functional status among segregating V segments might reflect linkage disequilibrium, but an unknown experimental factor could not be ruled out. Compared with the 666-donor mean, donors in an Asian-associated ancestry cluster had fewer N-insertions in productive TCRs, according to a later genetic analysis. Because the 87-base-pair reads could not distinguish some IMGT-functional V segments, including TRBV6-2 and TRBV6-3, those segments were excluded. In a later analysis, HLA-associated TCR beta chains showed more clonal expansion and lower generation probabilities than non-associated chains that were equally common. According to a later analysis, most CMV-associated TCR beta chains appeared to be HLA-restricted, and the HLA associations seemed to be driven largely by CMV exposure. In the study, 150 to 200 TCR beta chains were listed as associated with cytomegalovirus. In vitro tests confirmed that a few of the cytomegalovirus-associated TCR beta chains recognize cytomegalovirus antigens. Several of the top co-occurrence clusters appeared to be linked to parvovirus B19, influenza, CMV and Epstein-Barr virus, according to a later analysis. Cytomegalovirus status was reported to be diagnosed by the classifier with high specificity and sensitivity in both the original and validation cohorts. The only immune exposure information available for the cohort was CMV serostatus. In an earlier analysis of some 540 of the donors, most TCR beta V segments appeared in productive rearrangements about 87% or about 30% of the time, broadly matching IMGT annotations. An association between a missense DCLRE1C variant and V-gene and J-gene trimming of TCR beta chains was found in a later genetic analysis and replicated in an independent cohort. The authors suggested that the approach could potentially be generalized to other disease states and immunological phenotypes. Sequencing depth was assumed to be roughly uniform across donors in the presence/absence analyses, though that assumption may not hold. When HLA alleles, especially DR and DQ, strongly co-occurred, attributing TCR associations to individual alleles was difficult. About 17 rarely observed V segments, including chromosome 9 orphons, were excluded from the earlier analysis of approximately 600 of the donors because counts were too low. Specific HLA alleles were associated with about 17,000 TCR beta sequences at a false discovery rate of 0.05 in a later analysis. Because some donors lacked HLA typing at each locus, the association tests relied only on the typed subset. In a later analysis, the rate of TCR association differed among HLA loci, with DRB1 alleles having the most associated TCRs and HLA-C alleles having the fewest. A group of highly shared sequence variants was considered likely to be a technical artifact of the sequencing pipeline. A further reported finding was that TCR beta sequences accurately predicted the HLA-A and HLA-B alleles for most subjects in the first cohort. This cohort had only TCR beta chains sequenced, and the lack of alpha or paired-chain data limited which features could be detected.

The cohort comprised some 730 healthy bone marrow donors. All cohort members were sampled while nominally healthy, although unrecorded immune exposures were likely present. The donor tested CMV seronegative, placing the donor among the roughly 400 seronegative members of the cohort. A peripheral blood sample was provided by each donor, and peripheral blood mononuclear cells were used for TCR beta sequencing. The Qiagen DNeasy Blood Extraction Kit was used to extract genomic DNA from the blood cell samples. The junction shows trimming of 5 bases on V and 0 bases on J, plus 8 bases between the germline ends. CDR1 and CDR2 were assigned from the germline V gene as SQVTM and ANQGSEA. There are 12 amino acids in the CDR3, from cysteine to phenylalanine inclusive. Kept here is only the CDR3 DNA, which spans 36 bases and is read in frame from base 1.

Recombination joined TRBV29-1 with TRBJ2-7; the D gene is perhaps TRBD1, from 5 matching bases. The TCR was taken from a man between 18 and 29 years old in good health and CMV-seronegative. The sequenced material came from PBMCs. Read as DNA, the sequence is TGCAGCGTTACAGGAAGCTCCTACGAGCAGTACTTC. Translated, it gives CSVTGSSYEQYF.